Below are 15 T cell receptor beta chains sequenced from a single sample in a study of T-cell reconstitution after alpha-beta-depleted transplantation in children. Preparation of the TCRbeta library involved a method that used unique molecular identifiers. TCRdb reanalysed the PCR reads using MiXCR and keeps one entry per CDR3 protein. The sample consists of hundreds of thousands of distinct CDR3 sequences, about 24% of them appearing once. Sequences were derived from PBMCs, mostly from graft donor cells, sampled 360 days after TCRalphabeta/CD19-depleted stem cell transplant. Receptors were obtained from a female patient under 10 years old who had a stem cell transplant for congenital amegakaryocytic thrombocytopenia, so the T cells may come from the graft donor.

The V gene is TRBV12-3 or TRBV12-4, the J gene TRBJ1-1, with D possibly being TRBD1 (6 bases). CDR3 length: 15 amino acids. Trimming removed 5 bases from V and 10 bases from J, with 23 bases in between. The DNA of the CDR3 is TGTGCCAGCAGTCCCCCAGCAGGGGTGGTGGTGCGAGCTTTCTTT. It codes for CASSPPAGVVVRAFF.

As to this clonotype: Mismatch with germline at one junction end may stem from a read error. CDR3 coding DNA: TGTGTCAGTAGAAAGGGACAGGCCTTATCCTACGAGCAGTACTTC. As protein: CVSRKGQALSYEQYF. The chain carries TRBV19 and TRBJ2-7; 8 bases align to TRBD1. The CDR3 consists of 15 residues. CDR1 and CDR2 from the germline V gene are LNHDA and SQIVND (reference sequence).

This clonotype was counted only a few times. V and J are TRBV10-3 and TRBJ1-5; 10 bases align to TRBD1. V shed 2 bases, J shed 6 bases, and the junction held 1 base outside the gene matches. The germline V gene has CDR1 ENHRY and CDR2 SYGVKD. The CDR3 runs 14 residues. The DNA for the CDR3 is TGTGCCATCAGTGAGAGGGACAGGGGTCAGCCCCAGCATTTT. Its translation: CAISERDRGQPQHF.

At least ten counts were recorded for this clonotype. CDR3 bases: TGCGCCAGCAGCCCGGACAAGACAGCGAGCTACGAGCAGTACTTC. Its translation: CASSPDKTASYEQYF. The chain combines TRBV5-1 with TRBJ2-7; perhaps TRBD1 as D (5 bases). Between the trimmed V and J ends, which lost 4 bases and 3 bases, there was a span of 17 bases. The CDR3 contains 15 residues. CDR1 is SGHRS and CDR2 is YFSETQ in the germline V gene. Supplemented by reference TRBV5-1 and TRBJ2-7, the full variable domain reads KAGVTQTPRYLIKTRGQQVTLSCSPISGHRSVSWYQQTPGQGLQFLFEYFSETQRNKGNFPGRFSGRQFSNSRSEMNVSTLELGDSALYLCASSPDKTASYEQYFGPGTRLTVT.

This clonotype was counted a few times. The J gene is TRBJ2-1, the V gene TRBV28; either TRBD1 or TRBD2 may fit D (5 bases each). V was pared by 5 bases and J by 5 bases, with 22 bases between. The germline gives CDR1 MDHEN, CDR2 SYDVKM. The CDR3 is made up of 17 amino acids. The DNA for the CDR3 is TGTGCCAGCAGTAGTAATCTTTGGGGGAGTCAGAACAATGAGCAGTTCTTC. This gives the protein CASSSNLWGSQNNEQFF. The variable domain in full, completed from reference TRBV28 and TRBJ2-1, reads DVKVTQSSRYLVKRTGEKVFLECVQDMDHENMFWYRQDPGLGLRLIYFSYDVKMKEKGDIPEGYSVSREKKERFSLILESASTNQTSMYLCASSSNLWGSQNNEQFFGPGTRLTVL.

The CDR3 DNA follows: TGTGCCAGCATGTTCATCGGGGGCGGCAATCAGCCCCAGCATTTT. Amino acid sequence: CASMFIGGGNQPQHF. The chain uses TRBV28 and TRBJ1-5; a possible D gene is TRBD1 (6 bases). The V and J ends lost 7 bases and 2 bases respectively, with 15 bases between them. The CDR3 consists of 15 residues. Germline values: CDR1 MDHEN, CDR2 SYDVKM.

This clonotype was picked up a small number of times. The chain combines TRBV20-1 with TRBJ2-7, with TRBD2 identical over 8 bases. The ends lost 3 bases at V and 1 base at J; junction bases unmatched: 2. Germline CDR1 is DFQATT and CDR2 is SNEGSKA (reference sequence). CDR3 size: 13 residues. The CDR3 DNA reads as TGCAGTGCTAGCGGGGGGGCTTCCTACGAGCAGTACTTC. This sequence encodes CSASGGASYEQYF.

The gene calls are TRBV3-1 and TRBJ2-7, with 10 bases lining up with TRBD2. This CDR3 contains 16 residues. Germline V gene lookup returns CDR1 LGHDT and CDR2 YNNKEL (reference sequence). J was trimmed by 4 bases and V by 0 bases; bases with no gene match: 6. Here the CDR3 DNA reads TGTGCCAGCAGCCAAGAGGTTGCTAGCGGGGGTTACGAGCAGTACTTC. Its protein is CASSQEVASGGYEQYF.

This chain connects TRBV5-1 to TRBJ1-1; D is unresolved. V lost 0 bases and J lost 3, with 12 bases in between. CDR1 is SGHRS, CDR2 YFSETQ, per germline. This CDR3 is 15 amino acids long. The CDR3 nucleotides are TGCGCCAGCAGCTTGGATCGGAAAGAGTACACTGAAGCTTTCTTT. Amino acids: CASSLDRKEYTEAFF.

This clonotype showed up just a few times. The CDR3 DNA follows: TGTGCCAGCACCCCAAAGGGGGTTAATGAAAAACTGTTTTTT. Its protein is CASTPKGVNEKLFF. J is TRBJ1-4 and V is TRBV7-9; D possibly corresponds to TRBD1 (6 bases). The germline CDR1 and CDR2 sequences are SEHNR and FQNEAQ (reference sequence). The CDR3 has 14 residues. With 7 bases removed from V and 4 bases from J, the gap between germline ends came to 13 bases.

The chain couples TRBV12-3 or TRBV12-4 to TRBJ2-7; tentative D call: TRBD2 (5 bases). The CDR3 is 14 amino acids. Trimming removed 1 base at V and 3 bases at J, with 10 bases between. The DNA for the CDR3 is TGTGCCAGCAGTTTAGGGACTCTGAACTACGAGCAGTACTTC. This translates into CASSLGTLNYEQYF.

The chain's CDR3 is CASSLYRTSGTDTQYF. The DNA for the CDR3 is TGTGCCAGCAGTTTATATCGGACATCCGGCACAGATACGCAGTATTTT. The V gene is TRBV27, the J gene TRBJ2-3; a possible D gene is TRBD1 (5 bases). This CDR3 spans 16 amino acids. Germline CDR1 and CDR2: MNHEY and SMNVEV (reference sequence). Trimming stripped 1 base from V and 1 base from J, with 12 bases between.

On this clonotype itself: The conserved closing phenylalanine or tryptophan is absent in this CDR3, likely reflecting a read error. The chain recombines TRBV12-3 or TRBV12-4 with TRBJ1-6; a possible D gene is TRBD1 (6 bases). V was trimmed by 3 bases and J by 9 bases, leaving 15 bases between them. The CDR3 extends over 15 amino acids. The CDR3 DNA sequence: TGTGCCAGCAGTTTTGGCAGGGGTCATCTTTCACCCCTCCACTGT. It is translated as CASSFGRGHLSPLHC.

The chain recombines TRBV10-2 with TRBJ1-2, with TRBD1 identical over 7 bases. This CDR3 is 12 amino acids long. CDR1 is WSHSY and CDR2 is SAAADI in the germline V gene. Trimming removed 4 bases from V and 4 bases from J; junction bases left unmatched: 0. The CDR3 spells CASSGQGYGYTF. CDR3 DNA: TGCGCCAGCAGTGGACAGGGCTATGGCTACACCTTC.

There are a few counts of this clonotype. V usage is TRBV20-1 and J usage is TRBJ2-2; 8 positions match TRBD2. Germline CDR1 reads DFQATT; CDR2 reads SNEGSKA (reference sequence). Unmatched junction bases numbered 6, after V lost 6 bases and J lost 6 bases. The CDR3 is made up of 13 amino acids. The DNA for the CDR3 is TGCAGTGCCCGAGGACTAGCCTCCGGGGAGCTGTTTTTT. Amino acids: CSARGLASGELFF.